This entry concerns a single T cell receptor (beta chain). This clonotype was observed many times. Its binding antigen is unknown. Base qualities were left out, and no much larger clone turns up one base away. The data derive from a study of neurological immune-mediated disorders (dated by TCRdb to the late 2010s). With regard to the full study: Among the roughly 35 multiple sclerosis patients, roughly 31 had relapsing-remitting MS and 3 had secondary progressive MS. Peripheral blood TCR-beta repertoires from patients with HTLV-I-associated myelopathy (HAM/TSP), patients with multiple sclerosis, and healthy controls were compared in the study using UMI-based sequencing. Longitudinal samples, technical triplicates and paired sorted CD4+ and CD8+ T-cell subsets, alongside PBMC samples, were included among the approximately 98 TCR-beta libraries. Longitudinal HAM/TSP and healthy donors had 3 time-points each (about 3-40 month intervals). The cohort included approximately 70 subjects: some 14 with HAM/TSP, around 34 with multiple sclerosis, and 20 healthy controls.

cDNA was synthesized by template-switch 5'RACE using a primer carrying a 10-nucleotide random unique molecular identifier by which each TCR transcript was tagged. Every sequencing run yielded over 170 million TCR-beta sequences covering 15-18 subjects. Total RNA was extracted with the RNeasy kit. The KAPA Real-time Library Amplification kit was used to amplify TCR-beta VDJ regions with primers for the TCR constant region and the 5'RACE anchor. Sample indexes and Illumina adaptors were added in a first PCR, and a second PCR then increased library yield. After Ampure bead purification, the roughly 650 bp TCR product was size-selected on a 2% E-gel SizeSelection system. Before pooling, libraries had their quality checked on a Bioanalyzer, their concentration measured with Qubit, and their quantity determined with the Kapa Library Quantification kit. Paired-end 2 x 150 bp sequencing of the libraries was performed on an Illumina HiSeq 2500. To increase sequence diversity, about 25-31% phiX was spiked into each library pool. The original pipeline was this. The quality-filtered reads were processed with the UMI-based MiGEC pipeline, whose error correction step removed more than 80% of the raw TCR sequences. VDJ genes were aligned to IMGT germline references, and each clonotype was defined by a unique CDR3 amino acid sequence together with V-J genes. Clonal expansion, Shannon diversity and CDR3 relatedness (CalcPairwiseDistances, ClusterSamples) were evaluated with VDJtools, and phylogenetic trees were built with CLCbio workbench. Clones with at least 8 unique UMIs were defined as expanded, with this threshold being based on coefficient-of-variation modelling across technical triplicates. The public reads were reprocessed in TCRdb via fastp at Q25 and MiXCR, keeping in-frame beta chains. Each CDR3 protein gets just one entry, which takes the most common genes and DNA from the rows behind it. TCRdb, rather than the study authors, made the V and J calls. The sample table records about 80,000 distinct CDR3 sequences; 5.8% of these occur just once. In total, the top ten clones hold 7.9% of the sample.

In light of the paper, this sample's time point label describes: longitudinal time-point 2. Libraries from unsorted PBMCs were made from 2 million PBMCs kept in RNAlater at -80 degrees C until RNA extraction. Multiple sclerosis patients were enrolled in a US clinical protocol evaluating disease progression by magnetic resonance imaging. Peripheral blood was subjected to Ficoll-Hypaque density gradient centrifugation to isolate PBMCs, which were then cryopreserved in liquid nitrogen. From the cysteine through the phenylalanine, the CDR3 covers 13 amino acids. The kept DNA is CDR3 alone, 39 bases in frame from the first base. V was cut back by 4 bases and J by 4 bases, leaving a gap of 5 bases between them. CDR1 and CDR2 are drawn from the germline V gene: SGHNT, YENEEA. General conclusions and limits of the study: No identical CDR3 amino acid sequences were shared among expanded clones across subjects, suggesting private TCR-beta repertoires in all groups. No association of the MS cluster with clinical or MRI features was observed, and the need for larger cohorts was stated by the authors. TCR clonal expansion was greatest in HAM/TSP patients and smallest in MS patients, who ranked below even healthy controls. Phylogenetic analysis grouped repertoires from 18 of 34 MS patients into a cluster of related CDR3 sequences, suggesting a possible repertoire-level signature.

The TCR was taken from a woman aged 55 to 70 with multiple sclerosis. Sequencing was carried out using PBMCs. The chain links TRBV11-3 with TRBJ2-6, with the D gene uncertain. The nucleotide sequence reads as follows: TGTGCCAGCAGCTCTGGAGGGGCCAACGTCCTGACTTTC. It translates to CASSSGGANVLTF.